The rows below give T cell receptor beta chains drawn from one sample of a study of T cells in Graves' hyperthyroidism and ophthalmopathy. MiXCR, applied by TCRdb to the multiplex PCR reads, yields one record per CDR3 protein. The sample shows 400,000 to 450,000 distinct CDR3 sequences, roughly 15% of them seen only once. Sequences were obtained from blood. The receptor source for this set is a man in his late teens or twenties with Graves' ophthalmopathy. Both conserved end residues are part of each CDR3. The order of the fields is clone size, V gene, D gene, J gene, CDR3 protein, CDR3 DNA. D genes are given only for firm matches. Only some rows state a clone size, as once, few, many or a class for expanded clones.

abundance: NA
v_gene: TRBV11-2
d_gene: NA
j_gene: TRBJ1-3
CDR3aa: CTSSLQLPFSGNTIYF
CDR3nt: TGTACCAGCAGCTTACAGCTACCGTTCTCTGGAAACACCATATATTTT

abundance: once
v_gene: TRBV9
d_gene: TRBD1
j_gene: TRBJ1-4
CDR3aa: CASSVGGTGTNEKLFF
CDR3nt: TGTGCCAGCAGCGTAGGCGGGACAGGGACTAATGAAAAACTGTTTTTT

abundance: many
v_gene: TRBV3-1
d_gene: NA
j_gene: TRBJ2-7
CDR3aa: CASSQRRGPTYEQYF
CDR3nt: TGTGCCAGCAGCCAAAGACGGGGACCAACCTACGAGCAGTACTTC

abundance: many
v_gene: TRBV10-3
d_gene: NA
j_gene: TRBJ2-5
CDR3aa: CAIRDSKTQETQYF
CDR3nt: TGTGCCATCAGGGACAGCAAGACTCAAGAGACCCAGTACTTC

abundance: few
v_gene: TRBV19
d_gene: NA
j_gene: TRBJ1-1
CDR3aa: CASSREMLEAFF
CDR3nt: TGTGCCAGTAGCCGGGAGATGCTAGAAGCTTTCTTT

abundance: many
v_gene: TRBV20-1
d_gene: TRBD1
j_gene: TRBJ2-1
CDR3aa: CSATLGQGTNEQFF
CDR3nt: TGCAGTGCTACCTTGGGACAGGGAACCAATGAGCAGTTCTTC

abundance: few
v_gene: TRBV6-6
d_gene: NA
j_gene: TRBJ2-1
CDR3aa: CASSYVSSRVPNEQFF
CDR3nt: TGTGCCAGCAGTTACGTCAGCAGCCGGGTCCCCAATGAGCAGTTCTTC

abundance: few
v_gene: TRBV15
d_gene: NA
j_gene: TRBJ2-1
CDR3aa: CATSSSGLGSSYNEQFF
CDR3nt: TGTGCCACCAGCAGTAGCGGTTTGGGGAGCTCCTACAATGAGCAGTTCTTC

abundance: many
v_gene: TRBV20-1
d_gene: NA
j_gene: TRBJ2-3
CDR3aa: CSALPTEGITDTQYF
CDR3nt: TGCAGTGCCCTCCCCACCGAGGGGATCACAGATACGCAGTATTTT

abundance: few
v_gene: TRBV7-9
d_gene: TRBD1
j_gene: TRBJ2-7
CDR3aa: CASSQQGNEQYF
CDR3nt: TGTGCCAGCAGTCAACAGGGGAACGAGCAGTACTTC

abundance: many
v_gene: TRBV18
d_gene: NA
j_gene: TRBJ2-1
CDR3aa: CASSPRGLEQFF
CDR3nt: TGTGCCAGCTCACCACGAGGACTTGAGCAGTTCTTC

abundance: NA
v_gene: TRBV10-2
d_gene: NA
j_gene: TRBJ1-2
CDR3aa: CATTRRGAGGYTF
CDR3nt: TGCGCCACTACCCGACGGGGGGCTGGCGGCTACACCTTC

abundance: many
v_gene: TRBV5-6
d_gene: NA
j_gene: TRBJ2-7
CDR3aa: CASSLGPAAYEQYF
CDR3nt: TGTGCCAGCAGCTTGGGACCCGCGGCCTACGAGCAGTACTTC

abundance: few
v_gene: TRBV6-1
d_gene: TRBD2
j_gene: TRBJ2-1
CDR3aa: CASSVAGAYNEQFF
CDR3nt: TGTGCCAGCAGTGTAGCGGGGGCCTACAATGAGCAGTTCTTC